This T cell receptor beta chain stems from a study of technical replicates of blood from a handful of donors. Only in-frame clones appear in the TCRdb table, and some are missing; sequencing was by immunoSEQ multiplex PCR. Here the sample spans over 70,000 clones, roughly 92% being singletons. Germline trimming cut 5 bases from V and 0 bases from J; bases unmatched to any gene: 15. The length of the CDR3 is 18 residues. The germline gives CDR1 PRHDT, CDR2 FYEKMQ (reference sequence). The clonotype comes from a human donor in good health. This chain uses TRBV13 with TRBJ2-5, with 7 bases that match TRBD2. The sequenced material came from T cells isolated from PBMCs. CDR3 DNA sequence: TGTGCCAGCAGCCCAGGCGGCCCTAGCGGCTGGTACCAAGAGACCCAGTACTTC. Encoded protein: CASSPGGPSGWYQETQYF.